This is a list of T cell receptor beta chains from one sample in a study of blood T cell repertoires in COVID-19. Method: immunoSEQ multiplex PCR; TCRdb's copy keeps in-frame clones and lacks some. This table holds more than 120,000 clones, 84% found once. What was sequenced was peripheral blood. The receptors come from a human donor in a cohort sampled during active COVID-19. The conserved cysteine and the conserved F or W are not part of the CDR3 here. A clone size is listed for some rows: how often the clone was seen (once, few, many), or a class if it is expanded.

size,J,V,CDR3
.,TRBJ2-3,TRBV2,ASSQGTSGGFTDTQY
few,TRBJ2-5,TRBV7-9,ASSPKMGVHAQETQY
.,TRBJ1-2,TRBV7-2,ASSPEQGRNYGYT
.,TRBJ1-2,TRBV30,AWSVGQAYGYT
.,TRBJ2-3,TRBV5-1,ASRRSLTDTQY
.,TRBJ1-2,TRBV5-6,ASSLPTVLYGYT
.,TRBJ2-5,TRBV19,ASSRRTSGREETQY
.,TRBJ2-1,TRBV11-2,ASSLEGSSYNEQF
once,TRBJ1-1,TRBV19,ASTRDRDNTEAF
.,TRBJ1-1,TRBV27,ASSLGTGGADTEAF
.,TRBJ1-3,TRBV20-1,SASVHFFGNTIY
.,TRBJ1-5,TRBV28,ASTPQGIRNQPQH
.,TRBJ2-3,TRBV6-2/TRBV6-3,ASSYIYLDTQY
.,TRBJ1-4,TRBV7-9,ASSLSRGNEKLF
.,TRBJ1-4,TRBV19,ASSIAGGEKLF
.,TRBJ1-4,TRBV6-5,ASRPYRATNEKLF
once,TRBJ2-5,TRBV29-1,SVDRTQETQY
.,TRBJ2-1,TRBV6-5,ASSYSEGLAEF
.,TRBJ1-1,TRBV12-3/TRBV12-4,ATDWQGASGAF
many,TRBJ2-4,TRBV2,ASWTSGGAAYKNIQY
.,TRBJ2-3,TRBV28,ASSLPSGTDTQY
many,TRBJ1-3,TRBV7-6,ASSPFKGASGNTIY
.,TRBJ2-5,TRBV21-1,ASVAGTSGRKGETQY
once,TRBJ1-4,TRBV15,ATSRVVGVGDVKLF
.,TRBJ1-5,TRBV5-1,ASSLGGEGSQPQH
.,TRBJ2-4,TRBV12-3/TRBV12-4,ASSYSFAGQY
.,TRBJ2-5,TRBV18,ASSPGTGILQETQY
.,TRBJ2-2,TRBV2,ASKEDRGVDTGELF
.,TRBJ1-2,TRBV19,ASIRTGGAGYT
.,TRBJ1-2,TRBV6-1,ASSEQGFNYGYT
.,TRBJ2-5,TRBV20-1,SASSLAGFQETQY
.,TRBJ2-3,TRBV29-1,SVEARLSTDTQY
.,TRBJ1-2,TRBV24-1,ATSDTRWRTDRKSNYGYT
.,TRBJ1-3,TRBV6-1,ASSEGQQGSPLSGNTIY
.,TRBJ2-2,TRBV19,ASSVDTRTGELF
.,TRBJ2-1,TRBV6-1,ASSETWQANEQF
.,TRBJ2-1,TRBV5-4,ASSLERGSYNEQF
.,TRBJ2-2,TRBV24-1,ATSVPGQGATGELF
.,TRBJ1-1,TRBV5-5,ASSRTGSPITSGTEAF
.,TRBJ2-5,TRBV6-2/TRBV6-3,ASSQYDRSRETQY
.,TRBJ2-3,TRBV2,ASSAGEGSDTQY